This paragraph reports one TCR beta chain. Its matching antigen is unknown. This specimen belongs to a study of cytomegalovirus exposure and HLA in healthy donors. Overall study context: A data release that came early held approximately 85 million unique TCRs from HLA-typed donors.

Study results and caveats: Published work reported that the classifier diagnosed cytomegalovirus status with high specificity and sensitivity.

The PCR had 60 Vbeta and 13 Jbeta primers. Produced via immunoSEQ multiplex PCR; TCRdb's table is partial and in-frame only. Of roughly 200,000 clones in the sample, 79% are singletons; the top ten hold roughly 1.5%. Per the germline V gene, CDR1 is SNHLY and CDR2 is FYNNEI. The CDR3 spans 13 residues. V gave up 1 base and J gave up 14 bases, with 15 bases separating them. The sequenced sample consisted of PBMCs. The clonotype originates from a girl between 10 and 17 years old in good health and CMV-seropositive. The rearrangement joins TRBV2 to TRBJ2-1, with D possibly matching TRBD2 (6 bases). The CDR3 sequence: CASSEGGSREEFF. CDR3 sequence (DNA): TGTGCCAGCAGTGAAGGTGGTTCAAGGGAGGAGTTCTTC.